This T cell receptor (beta chain) was identified during a study of post-analysis software for immune sequencing data. Points on this clonotype: The antigen is undetermined.

The study, taken as a whole, reports: The authors found that F measure strongly co-clustered same-batch samples. Patients carried 4 or 5 TRBV segments more frequently than controls did, and TRBV5-6, TRBV5-1 and TRBV20-1 were among them. Those with multiple sclerosis, the patient group, showed significantly lower normalized Chao1 diversity than controls.

Prepared libraries of TCR beta cDNA carried unique molecular identifiers. cDNA molecules numbering roughly 500,000 came from approximately 1 to 10 million T cells. TCRdb itself ran the PCR reads through MiXCR, one entry per CDR3 protein. The sample has some 690,000 distinct CDR3 sequences; around 27% are singletons. Per germline, CDR1 SQVTM and CDR2 ANQGSEA. The CDR3 extends over 14 amino acids. V gave up 3 bases and J gave up 2 bases, with 12 bases separating them. This chain joins TRBV29-1 and TRBJ2-3, with D possibly matching TRBD2 (6 bases). The sequencing sample was made of blood. The source is a girl aged 5-17 years with multiple sclerosis. In DNA, the CDR3 is TGCAGCGTTGACCGGGGGTCCAACACAGATACGCAGTATTTT. Amino acids: CSVDRGSNTDTQYF.